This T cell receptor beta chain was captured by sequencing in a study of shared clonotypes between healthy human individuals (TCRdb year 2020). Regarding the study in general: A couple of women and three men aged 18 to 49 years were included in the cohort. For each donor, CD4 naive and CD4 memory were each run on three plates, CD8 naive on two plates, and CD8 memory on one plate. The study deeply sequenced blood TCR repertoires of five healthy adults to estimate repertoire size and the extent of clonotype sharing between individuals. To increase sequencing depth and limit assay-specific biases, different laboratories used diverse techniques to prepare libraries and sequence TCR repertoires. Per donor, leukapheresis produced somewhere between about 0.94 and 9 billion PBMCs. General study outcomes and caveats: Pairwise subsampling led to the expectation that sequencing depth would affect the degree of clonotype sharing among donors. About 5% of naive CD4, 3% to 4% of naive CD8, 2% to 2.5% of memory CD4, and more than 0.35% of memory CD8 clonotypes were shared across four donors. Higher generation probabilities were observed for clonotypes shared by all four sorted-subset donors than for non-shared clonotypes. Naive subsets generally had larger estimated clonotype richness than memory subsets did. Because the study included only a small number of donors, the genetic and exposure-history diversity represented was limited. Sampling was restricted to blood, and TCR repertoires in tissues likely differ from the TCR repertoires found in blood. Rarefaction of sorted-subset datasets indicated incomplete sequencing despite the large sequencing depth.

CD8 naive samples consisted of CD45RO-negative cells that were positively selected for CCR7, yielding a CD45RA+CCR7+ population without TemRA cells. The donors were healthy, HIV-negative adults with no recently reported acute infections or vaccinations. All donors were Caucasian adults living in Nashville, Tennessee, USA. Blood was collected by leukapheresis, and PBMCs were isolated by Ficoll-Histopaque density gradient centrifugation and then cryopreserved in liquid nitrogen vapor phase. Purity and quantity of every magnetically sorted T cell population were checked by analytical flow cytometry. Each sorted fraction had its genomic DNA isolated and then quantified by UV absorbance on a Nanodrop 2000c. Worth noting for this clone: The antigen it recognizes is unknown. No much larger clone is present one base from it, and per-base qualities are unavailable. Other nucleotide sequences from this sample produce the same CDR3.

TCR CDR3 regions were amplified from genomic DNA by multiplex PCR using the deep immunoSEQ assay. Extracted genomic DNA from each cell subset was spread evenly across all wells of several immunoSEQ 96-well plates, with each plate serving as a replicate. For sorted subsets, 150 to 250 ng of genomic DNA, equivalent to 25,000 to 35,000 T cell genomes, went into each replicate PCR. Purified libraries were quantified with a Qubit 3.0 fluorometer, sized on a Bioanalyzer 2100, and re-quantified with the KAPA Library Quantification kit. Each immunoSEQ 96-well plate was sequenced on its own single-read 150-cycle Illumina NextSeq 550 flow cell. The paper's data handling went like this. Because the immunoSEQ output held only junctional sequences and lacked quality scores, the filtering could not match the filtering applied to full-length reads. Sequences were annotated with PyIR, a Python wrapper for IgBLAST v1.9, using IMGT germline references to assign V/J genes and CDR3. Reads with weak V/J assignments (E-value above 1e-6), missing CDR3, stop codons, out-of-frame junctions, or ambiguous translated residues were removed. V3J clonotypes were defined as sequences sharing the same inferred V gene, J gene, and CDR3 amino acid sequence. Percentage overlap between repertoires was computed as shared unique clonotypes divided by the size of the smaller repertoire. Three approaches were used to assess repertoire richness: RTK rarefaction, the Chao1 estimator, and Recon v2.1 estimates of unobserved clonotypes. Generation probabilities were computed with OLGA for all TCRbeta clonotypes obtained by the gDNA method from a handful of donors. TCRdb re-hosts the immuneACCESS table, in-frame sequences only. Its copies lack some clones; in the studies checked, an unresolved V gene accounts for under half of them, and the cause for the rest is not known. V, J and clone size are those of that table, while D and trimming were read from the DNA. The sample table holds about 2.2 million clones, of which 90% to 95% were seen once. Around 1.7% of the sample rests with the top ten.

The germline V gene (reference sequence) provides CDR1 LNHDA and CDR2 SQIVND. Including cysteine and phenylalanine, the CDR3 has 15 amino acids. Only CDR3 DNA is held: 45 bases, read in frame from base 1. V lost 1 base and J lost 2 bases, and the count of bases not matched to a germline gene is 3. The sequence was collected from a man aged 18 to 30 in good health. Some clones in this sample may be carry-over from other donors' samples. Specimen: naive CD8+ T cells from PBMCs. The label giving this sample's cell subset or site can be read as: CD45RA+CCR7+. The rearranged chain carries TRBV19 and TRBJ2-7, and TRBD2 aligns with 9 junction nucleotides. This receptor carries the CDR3 CASSIGASGTYEQYF. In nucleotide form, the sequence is TGTGCCAGTAGTATAGGAGCTAGCGGGACCTACGAGCAGTACTTC.